This T cell receptor (beta chain) originates from a study of early T cells in non-severe SARS-CoV-2 infection. The wider study: Sequenced bulk RNA came from whole blood that was unsorted, and chains were unpaired.

Using its own MiXCR run on the 5' RACE reads, TCRdb lists one record per CDR3 protein. The table records about 97,000 distinct CDR3 sequences, 11% of them present only once. Trimming cost V 0 bases and J 3 bases; bases outside gene matches: 9. The CDR3 extends over 16 amino acids. The germline V gene has CDR1 DFQATT and CDR2 SNEGSKA (reference sequence). The sequence came from an adult who was a healthcare worker with PCR-confirmed SARS-CoV-2 infection or an uninfected control (not recorded which). The chain couples TRBV20-1 to TRBJ2-7, with 9 bases identical to TRBD2. Sequenced material: whole blood, taken at baseline. CDR3 coding DNA: TGCAGTGCTAGAGATCTTAACCCTAGCGGGGACTACGAGCAGTACTTC. Translating gives CSARDLNPSGDYEQYF.